The 30 T cell receptor beta chains given below trace back to one sample, sequenced in a study of post-analysis software for immune sequencing data. Study results and caveats: Elevated frequency relative to controls characterized roughly five TRBV segments in patients, TRBV5-6, TRBV5-1 and TRBV20-1 among them.

Unique molecular identifiers were carried by the TCR beta cDNA libraries. TCRdb recomputed calls from the PCR reads with MiXCR, one row per CDR3 protein. This table has about 760,000 distinct CDR3 sequences, 25% to 30% appearing once. Antigens for these TCRs are unknown. Sequences were obtained from blood. Source of these receptors: a girl under 18 with multiple sclerosis.

There are a few counts of this clonotype. The CDR3, as DNA: TGTGCCAGTAGTCCCCTAGCAGGGTATACGCAGTATTTT. Amino acids: CASSPLAGYTQYF. The chain combines TRBV19 with TRBJ2-3; D tentatively reads TRBD1 or TRBD2 (5 bases each). V was cut by 5 bases and J by 7 bases, with 13 bases left in between. CDR1 is LNHDA, CDR2 SQIVND, per germline (reference sequence). This CDR3 has 13 residues.

Worth noting for this clonotype: This clone may be a read error of a much larger clone one base away. CDR3 in amino acids: CSAGPSPGGNEQYF. In DNA form, the CDR3 reads TGCAGTGCTGGACCATCCCCAGGGGGCAACGAGCAGTACTTC. The rearrangement uses TRBV20-1 and TRBJ2-7, with TRBD1 matching 8 bases. Trimming cost V 5 bases and J 5 bases; bases outside gene matches: 11. This CDR3 has 14 amino acids. Looked up from germline, CDR1 is DFQATT and CDR2 is SNEGSKA (reference sequence).

In this sample, this clonotype turned up a few times. This chain connects TRBV20-1 to TRBJ1-4; no firm D call. In germline, CDR1 is DFQATT, CDR2 SNEGSKA (reference sequence). Trimming took off 6 bases at V and 16 bases at J, with 18 bases between the two ends. The CDR3 consists of 11 residues. CDR3 coding DNA: TGCAGTGCCACAGACGGCGGTAAGCGGTTTTTT. It codes for CSATDGGKRFF.

The chain couples TRBV6-6 to TRBJ1-2; maybe TRBD1 (6 bases). Germline assignment: CDR1 MNHNY and CDR2 SVGAGI (reference sequence). The CDR3 totals 17 residues. The germline V and J ends were trimmed by 8 bases and 4 bases, with 26 bases remaining between them. CDR3 sequence (DNA): TGTGCCAGCGGCCATCCTACCCGGGACACGTTATTCTATGGCTACACCTTC. Translation: CASGHPTRDTLFYGYTF.

This clonotype was recorded a few times. The rearrangement joins TRBV11-2 to TRBJ2-7; no firm D call. V shed 3 bases and J shed 5 bases, with 8 bases lying between them. Germline loops: CDR1 SGHAT, CDR2 FQNNGV. The CDR3 covers 12 residues. CDR3: CASSFGFDEQYF. CDR3 nucleotide sequence: TGTGCCAGCAGCTTTGGGTTCGACGAGCAGTACTTC. The entire variable domain, with the rest obtained from reference TRBV11-2 and TRBJ2-7, is as follows: EAGVAQSPRYKIIEKRQSVAFWCNPISGHATLYWYQQILGQGPKLLIQFQNNGVVDDSQLPKDRFSAERLKGVDSTLKIQPAKLEDSAVYLCASSFGFDEQYFGPGTRLTVT.

This clonotype came up many times. The chain joins TRBV7-9 to TRBJ2-5; D is unclear. The CDR3 spans 13 residues. CDR1 and CDR2 (germline): SEHNR, FQNEAQ (reference sequence). V lost 3 bases to trimming and J lost 5 bases, with 10 bases between them. The CDR3 here is CASSLGFRETQYF. CDR3 DNA sequence: TGTGCCAGCAGCTTGGGGTTTAGGGAGACCCAGTACTTC.

This clonotype showed up just a few times. V usage is TRBV6-4 and J usage is TRBJ1-1; D gene unclear. Germline loops: CDR1 MRHNA, CDR2 SNTAGT. Trimming removed 4 bases from V and 0 bases from J, with 15 bases in between. The CDR3 loop spans 16 amino acids. The CDR3 spells CASSAKGFPMNTEAFF. CDR3 sequence (DNA): TGTGCCAGCAGTGCCAAGGGCTTCCCCATGAACACTGAAGCTTTCTTT.

Many counts were recorded for this clonotype. The chain is built from TRBV29-1 and TRBJ2-3; no clear D gene. The CDR3 has 13 residues. The V end lost 6 bases, the J end lost 2 bases, and 12 bases lay between the germline ends. CDR1 and CDR2 (germline): SQVTM, ANQGSEA. CDR3 sequence reads: CSVRLLHTDTQYF. The CDR3 DNA follows: TGCAGCGTACGACTCCTCCACACAGATACGCAGTATTTT.

The rearrangement links TRBV9 to TRBJ2-6; possibly TRBD2 for D (5 bases). From germline, CDR1 is SGDLS and CDR2 YYNGEE. Trimming shortened V by 4 bases and J by 0 bases, and 11 bases separated the two germline ends. This CDR3 has 16 residues. This CDR3 reads CASSRVAGSGANVLTF. The CDR3 coding sequence is TGTGCCAGCAGCCGCGTTGCGGGCTCTGGGGCCAACGTCCTGACTTTC.

This clonotype was detected only a few times. The V gene is TRBV9, the J gene TRBJ2-4; D is ambiguous. Trimming cost V 0 bases and J 9 bases, with 16 bases left between them. Germline loops: CDR1 SGDLS, CDR2 YYNGEE. The CDR3 length is 15 residues. This CDR3 reads CASSVDATPGVIQYF. DNA of the CDR3: TGTGCCAGCAGCGTAGACGCGACTCCGGGCGTCATTCAGTACTTC.

The rearrangement links TRBV11-2 to TRBJ1-5; 8 bases fit TRBD1. The ends lost 5 bases at V and 6 bases at J; junction bases unmatched: 6. The length of the CDR3 is 14 residues. Germline assignment: CDR1 SGHAT and CDR2 FQNNGV. The CDR3 reads CASSAGGPSQPQHF. CDR3 bases: TGTGCCAGCAGCGCAGGGGGCCCCTCTCAGCCCCAGCATTTT.

This clonotype was observed a few times. V and J are TRBV6-1 and TRBJ2-1; 9 positions match TRBD2. Germline CDR1 reads MNHNS; CDR2 reads SASEGT. The trim removed 8 bases at V and 3 bases at J, leaving 14 bases unmatched. The CDR3 length is 17 residues. The CDR3 protein is CASVAGTLAGVYNEQFF. The CDR3 DNA reads as TGTGCCAGCGTGGCAGGTACCTTAGCGGGAGTCTACAATGAGCAGTTCTTC.

V gene TRBV5-1 combines with J gene TRBJ2-5; D may be TRBD2 (6 bases). Matching the DNA end better, TRBJ2-7 makes the J call doubtful. Germline CDR1 is SGHRS and CDR2 is YFSETQ. The CDR3 spans 15 residues. The CDR3 region is CASSWGFGGFYEQYF. Written as DNA, the CDR3 is TGCGCCAGCAGCTGGGGGTTCGGGGGATTCTACGAGCAGTACTTC.

The chain is built from TRBV3-1 and TRBJ2-1, with D tentatively TRBD2 (5 bases). V lost 1 base and J 4 bases, leaving 11 bases between the germline ends. This CDR3 is built from 15 residues. CDR1 and CDR2 (germline): LGHDT, YNNKEL (reference sequence). The CDR3 reads CASSQVTGSYNEQFF. The CDR3 bases are TGTGCCAGCAGCCAAGTGACGGGGAGTTACAATGAGCAGTTCTTC.

This clonotype was seen only a few times. The J gene is TRBJ1-1, the V gene TRBV2; D gene ambiguous. Trimming cost V 7 bases and J 0 bases, with 6 bases left between them. CDR1 SNHLY and CDR2 FYNNEI come from the germline V gene. The CDR3 consists of 12 residues. The CDR3 coding sequence is TGTGCCAGCACTCGGCTGAACACTGAAGCTTTCTTT. Protein sequence: CASTRLNTEAFF.

The table lists this clonotype with a count of one. CDR3 residues: CSVGSSRPGQTYF. The CDR3 DNA reads TGCAGCGTTGGAAGTTCCCGACCGGGACAGACGTATTTT. The chain links TRBV29-1 to TRBJ2-3, with TRBD1 matching over 7 bases. The length of the CDR3 is 13 residues. Trimming cost V 4 bases and J 14 bases; bases outside gene matches: 15. Per the germline V gene, CDR1 is SQVTM and CDR2 is ANQGSEA.

The J gene is TRBJ2-3, the V gene TRBV7-2, with TRBD2 matching over 9 bases. The CDR3 totals 16 residues. V lost 5 bases, J lost 2 bases, and 8 bases stayed unmatched. CDR1 is SGHTA and CDR2 is FQGNSA in the germline V gene. The CDR3 reads CASSIVAGAVTDTQYF. The CDR3 DNA sequence: TGTGCCAGCAGCATAGTAGCGGGAGCCGTCACAGATACGCAGTATTTT.

This clonotype was recorded a few times. CDR3 bases: TGTGCCACCAGTGATACAGGGACCGGGGTGTACGAGCAGTACTTC. As protein: CATSDTGTGVYEQYF. This chain joins TRBV24-1 and TRBJ2-7; D perhaps matches TRBD1 (6 bases). CDR3 length: 15 residues. Trimming took 3 bases from V and 4 from J, leaving 15 bases between them. The V gene's germline CDR1 is KGHDR and CDR2 SFDVKD.

This clonotype turned up a few times. The V and J genes are TRBV28 and TRBJ1-5; 7 positions agree with TRBD1. This CDR3 contains 15 residues. V lost 4 bases, J lost 2 bases, and 5 bases stayed unmatched. CDR1 and CDR2 (germline): MDHEN, SYDVKM. The CDR3 DNA reads TGTGCCAGCAGTTACGACAGGGTAGGCAATCAGCCCCAGCATTTT. This gives the protein CASSYDRVGNQPQHF. The full variable domain, with the rest looked up from reference TRBV28 and TRBJ1-5, is DVKVTQSSRYLVKRTGEKVFLECVQDMDHENMFWYRQDPGLGLRLIYFSYDVKMKEKGDIPEGYSVSREKKERFSLILESASTNQTSMYLCASSYDRVGNQPQHFGDGTRLSIL.

This clonotype was picked up a small number of times. V is TRBV6-5 and J is TRBJ1-4; no clear D gene. Germline values: CDR1 MNHEY, CDR2 SVGAGI. Trimming left V 2 bases short and J 4 bases short, with 8 bases between. The CDR3 spans 14 residues. The CDR3 loop is CASSYREGNEKLFF. In nucleotides, the CDR3 is TGTGCCAGCAGTTACAGGGAGGGTAATGAAAAACTGTTTTTT.

This clonotype was observed a few times. The gene calls are TRBV20-1 and TRBJ2-1; perhaps TRBD2 as D (6 bases). Germline assignment: CDR1 DFQATT and CDR2 SNEGSKA (reference sequence). CDR3 size: 15 residues. The V end was cut by 3 bases, the J end by 4 bases, with 16 bases between. The CDR3 sequence is CSASDYMAGYNEQFF. The CDR3 DNA reads as TGCAGTGCTAGTGATTATATGGCGGGATACAATGAGCAGTTCTTC.

CDR3 nucleotides: TGTGCCAGCAGGGGAATGGGACTAGCGGACTACAATGAGCAGTTCTTC. Amino acids: CASRGMGLADYNEQFF. The rearrangement uses TRBV12-3 or TRBV12-4 and TRBJ2-1, with 11 bases identical to TRBD2. CDR3 size: 16 residues. Trimming cost V 6 bases and J 3 bases; bases outside gene matches: 7.

The chain couples TRBV6-2 or TRBV6-3 to TRBJ2-1; D may be TRBD1 (6 bases). Per germline, CDR1 MNHEY and CDR2 SVGEGT. The CDR3 extends over 13 amino acids. V lost 1 base to trimming and J lost 10 bases, with 11 bases between them. CDR3 residues: CASSYFPGDEQFF. The CDR3 region has the DNA TGTGCCAGCAGTTACTTCCCAGGGGACGAGCAGTTCTTC.

The sample holds a few counts of this clonotype. As DNA, the CDR3 is TGCGCCAGCAGCAGGGACGGGGTTGGCGAGCAGTACTTC. Translation: CASSRDGVGEQYF. The rearrangement joins TRBV5-1 to TRBJ2-7; D is perhaps TRBD1 or TRBD2 (5 bases each). CDR3 length: 13 amino acids. With 4 bases removed from V and 6 bases from J, the gap between germline ends came to 14 bases. The germline gives CDR1 SGHRS, CDR2 YFSETQ.

This clonotype was seen only once. This may arise from a read error, as a much more abundant clone is one base away. V is TRBV9 and J is TRBJ2-3; no firm D call. V was clipped by 0 bases and J by 1 base, with 6 bases between them. Looked up from germline, CDR1 is SGDLS and CDR2 is YYNGEE. CDR3 length equals 14 residues. The CDR3 DNA sequence: TGTGCCAGCAGCGTAGCTAGGCGCACAGATACGCAGTATTTT. Protein product: CASSVARRTDTQYF.

Only a few counts were recorded for this clonotype. The chain couples TRBV6-4 to TRBJ2-4; D not certain. The V end lost 2 bases, the J end lost 15 bases, and 14 bases lay between the germline ends. CDR3 size: 12 residues. Germline V gene data show CDR1 as MRHNA and CDR2 as SNTAGT. In DNA form, the CDR3 reads TGTGCCAGCAGTGACCGAGGCAGGAGTCTGTACTTC. It yields the protein CASSDRGRSLYF.

The CDR3 loop reads CASSKEQGARGPQYSNQPQHF. CDR3 nucleotides: TGCGCCAGCAGTAAAGAACAGGGGGCGCGCGGGCCGCAATATAGCAATCAGCCCCAGCATTTT. This chain uses TRBV23-1 with TRBJ1-5; 9 bases line up with TRBD1. TRBV23-1 is an ORF; its function is uncertain. This CDR3 comprises 21 residues. J was trimmed by 0 bases and V by 5 bases; bases with no gene match: 20.

The V and J genes are TRBV27 and TRBJ1-5; 7 bases map to TRBD1. The junction had 9 bases not matched to a gene; V was cut back by 7 bases and J by 3 bases. The CDR3 has 15 residues. Looked up from germline, CDR1 is MNHEY and CDR2 is SMNVEV (reference sequence). CDR3 amino acids: CASKRMTGLNQPQHF. The CDR3 bases are TGTGCCAGCAAAAGAATGACAGGGCTCAATCAGCCCCAGCATTTT.

This clonotype was seen only a few times. The chain uses TRBV2 and TRBJ2-7; 8 bases align to TRBD1. The V and J ends lost 8 bases and 5 bases, in that order; junction bases with no gene match: 11. CDR1 SNHLY and CDR2 FYNNEI come from the germline V gene. The length of the CDR3 is 14 residues. Here the CDR3 reads CASAPTGVGHEQYF. CDR3 sequence (DNA): TGTGCCAGCGCCCCGACAGGGGTAGGCCACGAGCAGTACTTC.

This clonotype was recorded many times. The genes are TRBV6-1 and TRBJ2-1; TRBD2 matches at 7 bases. Trimming at V came to 4 bases and at J to 0 bases, leaving 6 bases not matched to a gene. CDR3 size: 16 residues. Germline values: CDR1 MNHNS, CDR2 SASEGT. CDR3 protein: CASSGSGASSYNEQFF. The DNA for the CDR3 is TGTGCCAGCAGTGGAAGCGGGGCAAGCTCCTACAATGAGCAGTTCTTC.